Listed below are T cell receptor beta chains from one sample, sequenced in a study of cytomegalovirus exposure and HLA in healthy donors. Clones were read by immunoSEQ multiplex PCR, and TCRdb kept only the in-frame ones, dropping some. The profile covers some 100,000 clones, with about 74% appearing a single time and approximately 4.3% taken by the ten largest. The sequencing input was PBMCs. The receptors come from a woman aged 18-35 years in good health and CMV-seropositive. Each CDR3 is given with its conserved first and last residue. Fields, in order: V gene, clone size, D gene, J gene, CDR3 DNA, CDR3 protein. A D gene is named only where the DNA matches it firmly. Where a row states a size, it is once, few, many or the class of an expanded clone; other rows omit it.

v_gene: TRBV5-1
abundance: -
d_gene: TRBD2
j_gene: TRBJ2-5
CDR3nt: TGCGCCAGCAGCTCCCGACTAGCGGGGGCGGTGGTGGAGACCCAGTACTTC
CDR3aa: CASSSRLAGAVVETQYF

v_gene: TRBV5-1
abundance: few
d_gene: TRBD1
j_gene: TRBJ1-4
CDR3nt: TGCGCCAGCAGCTCCGCGCAGGGGGCGCGCGAAAAACTGTTTTTT
CDR3aa: CASSSAQGAREKLFF

v_gene: TRBV9
abundance: -
d_gene: -
j_gene: TRBJ2-7
CDR3nt: TGTGCCAGCAGCGTAGACCAGGGCTACGAGCAGTACTTC
CDR3aa: CASSVDQGYEQYF

v_gene: TRBV15
abundance: -
d_gene: TRBD1
j_gene: TRBJ1-2
CDR3nt: TGTGCCACCAGCAGCGGACAGGGGCCTTTCTATGGCTACACCTTC
CDR3aa: CATSSGQGPFYGYTF

v_gene: TRBV9
abundance: -
d_gene: -
j_gene: TRBJ1-1
CDR3nt: TGTGCCAGCAGCGCCGGGTCGGACACTGAAGCTTTCTTT
CDR3aa: CASSAGSDTEAFF

v_gene: TRBV6-1
abundance: once
d_gene: TRBD2
j_gene: TRBJ2-1
CDR3nt: TGTGCCAGCAGTGTAGGACTAGCGGGAGGAGGCTCCTACAATGAGCAGTTCTTC
CDR3aa: CASSVGLAGGGSYNEQFF

v_gene: TRBV18
abundance: few
d_gene: TRBD1
j_gene: TRBJ2-4
CDR3nt: TGTGCCAGCTCACCAAACCGGGACAGCCGGATTCAGTACTTC
CDR3aa: CASSPNRDSRIQYF

v_gene: TRBV28
abundance: -
d_gene: -
j_gene: TRBJ2-7
CDR3nt: TGTGCCAGCAGTTTATCGACTTACGAGCAGTACTTC
CDR3aa: CASSLSTYEQYF

v_gene: TRBV5-4
abundance: -
d_gene: TRBD2
j_gene: TRBJ2-1
CDR3nt: TGTGCCAGCAGTTCGGGGAGCGGGATCGACAATGAGCAGTTCTTC
CDR3aa: CASSSGSGIDNEQFF

v_gene: TRBV11-2
abundance: once
d_gene: -
j_gene: TRBJ1-1
CDR3nt: TGTGCCAGCAGCCCCATCAGGGATGTCACTGAAGCTTTCTTT
CDR3aa: CASSPIRDVTEAFF

v_gene: TRBV5-1
abundance: -
d_gene: TRBD2
j_gene: TRBJ2-2
CDR3nt: TGCGCCAGCAGCCAATCTAGCGGGGTCTACCGCATCGAGCTGTTTTTT
CDR3aa: CASSQSSGVYRIELFF

v_gene: TRBV5-4
abundance: -
d_gene: -
j_gene: TRBJ2-2
CDR3nt: TGTGCCAGCAGCTTGCGGGGGAAGAACACCGGGGAGCTGTTTTTT
CDR3aa: CASSLRGKNTGELFF

v_gene: TRBV28
abundance: few
d_gene: TRBD1
j_gene: TRBJ2-4
CDR3nt: TGTGCCAGCAGCAGGGACAGGGGGCGCGAAAACATTCAGTACTTC
CDR3aa: CASSRDRGRENIQYF

v_gene: TRBV6-5
abundance: few
d_gene: TRBD2
j_gene: TRBJ2-7
CDR3nt: TGTGCCAGCAGTCAAACTAGCGGGTACGAGCAGTACTTC
CDR3aa: CASSQTSGYEQYF

v_gene: TRBV13
abundance: -
d_gene: -
j_gene: TRBJ1-2
CDR3nt: TGTGCCAGCAGCTTAGTTGGGGGCACTGGCTACACCTTC
CDR3aa: CASSLVGGTGYTF

v_gene: TRBV18
abundance: -
d_gene: -
j_gene: TRBJ1-2
CDR3nt: TGTGCCAGCTCACCGGTCCGGGATCCTTATGGCTACACCTTC
CDR3aa: CASSPVRDPYGYTF

v_gene: TRBV19
abundance: -
d_gene: TRBD1
j_gene: TRBJ1-1
CDR3nt: TGTGCCAGTGAGGACAGGATGAACACTGAAGCTTTCTTT
CDR3aa: CASEDRMNTEAFF

v_gene: TRBV6-1
abundance: few
d_gene: -
j_gene: TRBJ1-5
CDR3nt: TGTGCCAGCAGCGGGTTTGGACCAGGGCAGCCCCAGCATTTT
CDR3aa: CASSGFGPGQPQHF

v_gene: TRBV30
abundance: -
d_gene: -
j_gene: TRBJ2-7
CDR3nt: TGTGCCTGGAGTGTCCTATCCTCTTACGAGCAGTACTTC
CDR3aa: CAWSVLSSYEQYF

v_gene: TRBV20-1
abundance: -
d_gene: -
j_gene: TRBJ1-2
CDR3nt: TGCAGTGCAGGGGATGGCTACACCTTC
CDR3aa: CSAGDGYTF

v_gene: TRBV29-1
abundance: -
d_gene: -
j_gene: TRBJ2-1
CDR3nt: TGCAGCGTTGGCGGAAATTCCTACAATGAGCAGTTCTTC
CDR3aa: CSVGGNSYNEQFF

v_gene: TRBV6-4
abundance: few
d_gene: -
j_gene: TRBJ2-7
CDR3nt: TGTGCCAGCAGTGACTCAGGGGCCGAGCAGTACTTC
CDR3aa: CASSDSGAEQYF

v_gene: TRBV28
abundance: -
d_gene: TRBD1
j_gene: TRBJ1-1
CDR3nt: TGTGCCAGCAGCCGTGACAGGGCAATGAACACTGAAGCTTTCTTT
CDR3aa: CASSRDRAMNTEAFF

v_gene: TRBV5-1
abundance: -
d_gene: -
j_gene: TRBJ2-3
CDR3nt: TGCGCCAGCAGCTTGGTGCGGCAGGGCCTTAGGACAGATACGCAGTATTTT
CDR3aa: CASSLVRQGLRTDTQYF

v_gene: TRBV7-3
abundance: few
d_gene: TRBD1
j_gene: TRBJ2-7
CDR3nt: TGTGCCAGCAGCTTAACTGGGGACAGGGAGCAGTACTTC
CDR3aa: CASSLTGDREQYF

v_gene: TRBV27
abundance: few
d_gene: TRBD1
j_gene: TRBJ1-1
CDR3nt: TGTGCCAGCAGTTTGGAACAGGGGTGGACTGAAGCTTTCTTT
CDR3aa: CASSLEQGWTEAFF

v_gene: TRBV7-2
abundance: once
d_gene: -
j_gene: TRBJ2-1
CDR3nt: TGTGCCAGCAGCTCCTATGGGGCATACAATGAGCAGTTCTTC
CDR3aa: CASSSYGAYNEQFF

v_gene: TRBV14
abundance: -
d_gene: TRBD1
j_gene: TRBJ2-2
CDR3nt: TGTGCCAGCAGCCAACCTGCCGGACAGGGAGTCACCGGGGAGCTGTTTTTT
CDR3aa: CASSQPAGQGVTGELFF

v_gene: TRBV9
abundance: few
d_gene: -
j_gene: TRBJ2-4
CDR3nt: TGTGCCAGCAGCGCGGAGGACAGAATTCTAGCCAAAAACATTCAGTACTTC
CDR3aa: CASSAEDRILAKNIQYF

v_gene: TRBV28
abundance: once
d_gene: -
j_gene: TRBJ1-4
CDR3nt: TGTGCCAGCAGCTTTAGCGGCTTGAATGAAAAACTGTTTTTT
CDR3aa: CASSFSGLNEKLFF

v_gene: TRBV6-4
abundance: -
d_gene: -
j_gene: TRBJ1-1
CDR3nt: TGTGCCAGCAGTGACTCGGGACTCATGAACACTGAAGCTTTCTTT
CDR3aa: CASSDSGLMNTEAFF

v_gene: TRBV10-3
abundance: -
d_gene: TRBD2
j_gene: TRBJ2-3
CDR3nt: TGTGCCATCAGTGAGTCGCCTAGCGGAAGCACAGATACGCAGTATTTT
CDR3aa: CAISESPSGSTDTQYF

v_gene: TRBV5-4
abundance: -
d_gene: TRBD1
j_gene: TRBJ1-1
CDR3nt: TGTGCCAGCAGCTTGAGGGACAGGCCACCCACTGAAGCTTTCTTT
CDR3aa: CASSLRDRPPTEAFF

v_gene: TRBV10-2
abundance: -
d_gene: -
j_gene: TRBJ2-7
CDR3nt: TGCGCCAGCAGTGAGAGGGCCCTTAGCGGACTCCACTACGCCTACGAGTTGTACTTC
CDR3aa: CASSERALSGLHYAYELYF

v_gene: TRBV5-1
abundance: once
d_gene: -
j_gene: TRBJ2-1
CDR3nt: TGCGCCAGCTGGGGGGGCGGGGATGAGCAGTTCTTC
CDR3aa: CASWGGGDEQFF

v_gene: TRBV6-4
abundance: few
d_gene: -
j_gene: TRBJ1-4
CDR3nt: TGTGCCAGCAGTGAGACAGGATCAACTAATGAAAAACTGTTTTTT
CDR3aa: CASSETGSTNEKLFF

v_gene: TRBV11-2
abundance: -
d_gene: TRBD2
j_gene: TRBJ2-3
CDR3nt: TGTGCCAGCAGCACAACTAGCGGACTCACAGATACGCAGTATTTT
CDR3aa: CASSTTSGLTDTQYF

v_gene: TRBV10-3
abundance: -
d_gene: -
j_gene: TRBJ1-1
CDR3nt: TGTGCCATCAGACCAAGGGACACCATGAACACTGAAGCTTTCTTT
CDR3aa: CAIRPRDTMNTEAFF

v_gene: TRBV2
abundance: -
d_gene: TRBD1
j_gene: TRBJ1-4
CDR3nt: TGTGCCAGCAGTCTAAACCCGGGACAGGGGGCTGAAAAACTGTTTTTT
CDR3aa: CASSLNPGQGAEKLFF

v_gene: TRBV25-1
abundance: -
d_gene: -
j_gene: TRBJ2-2
CDR3nt: TGTGCCAGCAGTGAGTGGGGACTGAACACCGGGGAGCTGTTTTTT
CDR3aa: CASSEWGLNTGELFF

v_gene: TRBV11-3
abundance: -
d_gene: TRBD1
j_gene: TRBJ2-1
CDR3nt: TGTGCCAGCAGCTTAAGACAGGGGGACTCTGAGCAGTTCTTC
CDR3aa: CASSLRQGDSEQFF

v_gene: TRBV5-1
abundance: -
d_gene: -
j_gene: TRBJ2-3
CDR3nt: TGCGCCAGCAGCTCTCAGGGGGGTTGGCAGTATTTT
CDR3aa: CASSSQGGWQYF

v_gene: TRBV25-1
abundance: -
d_gene: -
j_gene: TRBJ2-5
CDR3nt: TGTGCCAGCAGTGACTTACTCCAAGAGACCCAGTACTTC
CDR3aa: CASSDLLQETQYF

v_gene: TRBV2
abundance: -
d_gene: -
j_gene: TRBJ2-7
CDR3nt: TGTGCCAGCACCCCCGGGTCCTACGAGCAGTACTTC
CDR3aa: CASTPGSYEQYF

v_gene: TRBV4-3
abundance: many
d_gene: TRBD1
j_gene: TRBJ2-7
CDR3nt: TGCGCCAGCAGCCAAGAACTCACATTCCGGACAGGTCTAGGCGGCGAGCAGTACTTC
CDR3aa: CASSQELTFRTGLGGEQYF

v_gene: TRBV7-2
abundance: -
d_gene: TRBD2
j_gene: TRBJ2-3
CDR3nt: TGTGCCAGCAGCCAAATAGCGGGGTCCACAGATACGCAGTATTTT
CDR3aa: CASSQIAGSTDTQYF

v_gene: TRBV9
abundance: few
d_gene: TRBD1
j_gene: TRBJ1-1
CDR3nt: TGTGCCAGCACCCGACAGGGGGGGACTGAAGCTTTCTTT
CDR3aa: CASTRQGGTEAFF